This TCR beta chain was documented in a study of cytomegalovirus exposure and HLA in healthy donors. Libraries were prepared by immunoSEQ multiplex PCR; TCRdb keeps only in-frame clonotypes and omits some of them. The sample gives about 260,000 clones, roughly 91% of which show up once; around 3.3% is in the top ten. The V gene's germline CDR1 is SGHTA and CDR2 FQGNSA. The CDR3 spans 17 residues. Trimming removed 1 base at V and 7 bases at J, with 21 bases between. A remark on this clone: The antigen is unknown.

Whole-study findings and limits: The tendency of first-cohort TCR clusters to co-occur in the 120 or so validation repertoires was identified by a subsequent analysis.

The V gene is TRBV7-2, the J gene TRBJ2-3; possible D gene TRBD1, 6 bases. The clonotype comes from a woman in her 30s in good health and CMV-seronegative. The sequencing sample was made of PBMCs. CDR3 in amino acids: CASSLGVGRGHINTQYF. CDR3 nucleotide sequence: TGTGCCAGCAGCTTAGGCGTGGGCAGGGGACATATTAATACGCAGTATTTT.